Listed below are T cell receptor beta chains from one sample, sequenced in a study of read filtering for tumor transcriptome and immune sequencing. MiXCR, run by TCRdb on the reads, gives a single entry per CDR3 protein. Of some 41,000 distinct CDR3 sequences listed, roughly 13% are singletons. Sample: a population of CD138-negative cells sorted from bone marrow. These receptors were obtained from a donor at least 40 years old with multiple myeloma. CDR3s include the opening cysteine and the closing phenylalanine or tryptophan. D genes are given only for firm matches. Some rows have no size entry. The others give once, few or many, or a class for an expanded clone.

j_gene,d_gene,v_gene,abundance,CDR3aa,CDR3nt
TRBJ2-7,-,TRBV20-1,many,CSASSQGLGEQYF,TGCAGTGCTAGTTCACAGGGTCTGGGCGAGCAGTACTTC
TRBJ1-4,-,TRBV28,many,CATIEHGTNEKLFF,TGTGCCACCATCGAGCATGGCACTAATGAAAAACTGTTTTTT
TRBJ2-3,-,TRBV20-1,many,CSWGRESTDTQYF,TGCAGCTGGGGGCGGGAGAGCACAGATACGCAGTATTTT
TRBJ2-7,TRBD1,TRBV7-9,few,CASSSPGQAAYEQYF,TGTGCCAGCAGCTCACCGGGACAGGCGGCCTACGAGCAGTACTTC
TRBJ2-1,-,TRBV24-1,many,CATSEGTLLNEQFF,TGTGCCACCAGTGAGGGGACGTTGCTAAATGAGCAGTTCTTC
TRBJ2-4,-,TRBV20-1,many,CSAPDRSLAKNIQYF,TGCAGTGCTCCCGACAGGTCACTAGCCAAAAACATTCAGTACTTC
TRBJ2-3,-,TRBV20-1,many,CSAKLGAGDTQYF,TGCAGTGCAAAATTGGGGGCGGGGGATACGCAGTATTTT
TRBJ2-7,TRBD2,TRBV20-1,-,CSAHSSGRASYEQYF,TGCAGTGCTCACTCAAGCGGGAGGGCCTCCTACGAGCAGTACTTC
TRBJ2-1,TRBD2,TRBV18,-,CASSSVREGPRNEQFF,TGTGCCAGCTCATCTGTACGGGAGGGCCCGAGGAATGAGCAGTTCTTC
TRBJ2-3,TRBD2,TRBV19,many,CASSIGRDYGRYF,TGTGCCAGTAGTATAGGGCGGGACTATGGACGGTATTTT
TRBJ2-5,TRBD1,TRBV28,-,CASSNHRGSQETQYF,TGTGCCAGCAGTAACCACAGGGGCTCCCAAGAGACCCAGTACTTC
TRBJ1-5,-,TRBV20-1,medium-sized,CSVPGRTSNQPQHF,TGCAGTGTCCCCGGACGGACAAGCAATCAGCCCCAGCATTTT
TRBJ2-7,-,TRBV7-2,many,CASSLAGGGGAYEQYF,TGTGCCAGCAGCTTAGCAGGGGGTGGCGGTGCGTACGAGCAGTACTTC
TRBJ1-2,-,TRBV7-9,many,CASSYGENGYTF,TGTGCCAGCAGTTACGGGGAGAATGGCTACACCTTC
TRBJ2-2,TRBD1,TRBV5-1,few,CASGSHTGVTGELFF,TGCGCCAGCGGCTCGCATACAGGGGTTACCGGGGAGCTGTTTTTT
TRBJ2-1,TRBD2,TRBV6-1,many,CASSPTSGSYNEQFF,TGTGCCAGCAGTCCGACTAGCGGGAGTTACAATGAGCAGTTCTTC
TRBJ2-5,-,TRBV29-1,many,CSVGAPTQETQYF,TGCAGCGTCGGGGCACCCACACAAGAGACCCAGTACTTC
TRBJ2-4,-,TRBV6-2/TRBV6-3,-,CASSLGNIQYF,TGTGCCAGCAGTTTGGGAAACATTCAGTACTTC
TRBJ2-1,-,TRBV24-1,many,CATSDRNAGHEQFF,TGTGCCACCAGTGACCGAAACGCAGGGCATGAGCAGTTCTTC
TRBJ1-5,-,TRBV21-1,many,CASSNGDASNQPQHF,TGTGCCAGCAGCAATGGAGACGCGAGCAATCAGCCCCAGCATTTT
TRBJ2-5,-,TRBV6-6,few,CASSYGEYSETQYF,TGTGCCAGCAGTTACGGCGAATACTCGGAGACCCAGTACTTC
TRBJ2-1,TRBD2,TRBV6-2/TRBV6-3,many,CASSYSGGVTQFF,TGTGCCAGCAGTTACTCCGGGGGGGTTACGCAGTTCTTC
TRBJ2-2,-,TRBV29-1,-,CSVGQTIAGKLFF,TGCAGCGTAGGACAGACCATCGCCGGGAAGCTGTTTTTT
TRBJ2-5,-,TRBV19,-,CASSTNIGREKETQYF,TGTGCCAGTAGTACCAATATCGGCCGAGAAAAGGAGACCCAGTACTTC
TRBJ2-1,TRBD1,TRBV6-2/TRBV6-3,few,CASEGDRAVNEQFF,TGTGCCAGCGAGGGGGACAGGGCCGTCAATGAGCAGTTCTTC
TRBJ2-2,-,TRBV12-3/TRBV12-4,many,CASSLDLNGGELFF,TGTGCCAGCAGTTTAGACCTTAACGGCGGGGAGCTGTTTTTT
TRBJ2-2,-,TRBV7-9,many,CASSHTDWNTGELFF,TGTGCCAGCAGCCACACAGACTGGAACACCGGGGAGCTGTTTTTT